This is a list of T cell receptor beta chains from one sample in a study of blood T cell repertoires in COVID-19. Some clones are missing from TCRdb's copy, which holds only in-frame ones; the method was immunoSEQ multiplex PCR. This table has 95,000 to 150,000 clones, 80% to 85% appearing once. The sequenced sample was PBMCs or T cells enriched from blood (not recorded which). The source is a woman in her 30s who had recovered from COVID-19. Both conserved end residues are part of each CDR3. The order of the fields is J gene, D gene, clone size, V gene, CDR3 protein, CDR3 DNA. A D gene is named only where the DNA matches it firmly. The size of a clone is reported for some rows only, either as once, few or many, or as a class for expanded clones.

j_call: TRBJ2-3
d_call: .
clone_size: .
v_call: TRBV28
cdr3_aa: CASSSPGSSADTQYF
cdr3_nt: TGTGCCAGCAGTTCCCCCGGGAGTTCCGCAGATACGCAGTATTTT

j_call: TRBJ2-1
d_call: .
clone_size: .
v_call: TRBV15
cdr3_aa: CATSRDRLTYNEQFF
cdr3_nt: TGTGCCACCAGCAGAGATCGACTCACCTACAATGAGCAGTTCTTC

j_call: TRBJ2-5
d_call: .
clone_size: .
v_call: TRBV7-2
cdr3_aa: CASSLAGEVTQYF
cdr3_nt: TGTGCCAGCAGCTTAGCGGGAGAAGTGACCCAGTACTTC

j_call: TRBJ2-5
d_call: TRBD1
clone_size: .
v_call: TRBV29-1
cdr3_aa: CSVSTGGKGQYF
cdr3_nt: TGCAGCGTTTCGACAGGGGGTAAAGGCCAGTACTTC

j_call: TRBJ2-3
d_call: .
clone_size: .
v_call: TRBV4-1
cdr3_aa: CASSSPRRSQHTDTQYF
cdr3_nt: TGCGCCAGCTCCTCACCTCGGAGGAGCCAGCACACAGATACGCAGTATTTT

j_call: TRBJ2-3
d_call: TRBD2
clone_size: .
v_call: TRBV14
cdr3_aa: CASSRRLVSGGGTDTQYF
cdr3_nt: TGTGCCAGCAGCCGCCGTTTGGTTTCGGGAGGAGGGACAGATACGCAGTATTTT

j_call: TRBJ1-1
d_call: .
clone_size: .
v_call: TRBV7-2
cdr3_aa: CASGNGQGLNAEAFF
cdr3_nt: TGTGCCAGCGGGAACGGGCAGGGCCTAAACGCTGAAGCTTTCTTT

j_call: TRBJ2-1
d_call: TRBD2
clone_size: .
v_call: TRBV19
cdr3_aa: CASSGLAGGKDEQFF
cdr3_nt: TGTGCCAGTAGTGGCCTTGCGGGAGGGAAGGATGAGCAGTTCTTC

j_call: TRBJ2-5
d_call: TRBD2
clone_size: .
v_call: TRBV19
cdr3_aa: CASSQTSPKETQYF
cdr3_nt: TGTGCCAGTAGCCAGACTAGCCCAAAAGAGACCCAGTACTTC

j_call: TRBJ2-5
d_call: TRBD1
clone_size: .
v_call: TRBV2
cdr3_aa: CASRKGDRPQETQYF
cdr3_nt: TGTGCCAGCAGGAAAGGGGACAGGCCCCAAGAGACCCAGTACTTC

j_call: TRBJ1-6
d_call: .
clone_size: .
v_call: TRBV5-6
cdr3_aa: CASSGEQGVGSPLHF
cdr3_nt: TGTGCCAGCAGCGGCGAACAGGGCGTCGGTTCACCCCTCCACTTT

j_call: TRBJ2-7
d_call: TRBD1
clone_size: .
v_call: TRBV18
cdr3_aa: CASSPNRGSYEQYF
cdr3_nt: TGTGCCAGCTCACCAAACAGGGGCTCCTACGAGCAGTACTTC

j_call: TRBJ2-2
d_call: .
clone_size: .
v_call: TRBV5-6
cdr3_aa: CASSVSTGELFF
cdr3_nt: TGTGCCAGCAGCGTGAGCACCGGGGAGCTGTTTTTT

j_call: TRBJ1-5
d_call: .
clone_size: .
v_call: TRBV28
cdr3_aa: CASSRQKIFLQPQHF
cdr3_nt: TGTGCCAGCAGCCGACAGAAAATCTTTCTTCAGCCCCAGCATTTT

j_call: TRBJ1-1
d_call: TRBD1
clone_size: .
v_call: TRBV19
cdr3_aa: CASNRSGQGARMNTEAFF
cdr3_nt: TGTGCCAGTAACCGGTCGGGACAGGGGGCGCGGATGAACACTGAAGCTTTCTTT

j_call: TRBJ2-1
d_call: TRBD1
clone_size: .
v_call: TRBV6-2/TRBV6-3
cdr3_aa: CASSWDSHGVNEQFF
cdr3_nt: TGTGCCAGCAGTTGGGACAGCCATGGGGTTAATGAGCAGTTCTTC

j_call: TRBJ2-2
d_call: TRBD1
clone_size: .
v_call: TRBV3-1/TRBV3-2
cdr3_aa: CASSQGDRVGTGELFF
cdr3_nt: TGTGCCAGCAGCCAAGGGGACAGGGTAGGCACCGGGGAGCTGTTTTTT

j_call: TRBJ2-2
d_call: TRBD2
clone_size: .
v_call: TRBV18
cdr3_aa: CASSVGLAGVGGELFF
cdr3_nt: TGTGCCAGCTCGGTGGGACTAGCGGGAGTCGGCGGGGAGCTGTTTTTT

j_call: TRBJ1-5
d_call: TRBD1
clone_size: .
v_call: TRBV3-1/TRBV3-2
cdr3_aa: CASSQDRQGVGQPQHF
cdr3_nt: TGTGCCAGCAGCCAAGATCGACAGGGGGTAGGTCAGCCCCAGCATTTT

j_call: TRBJ2-1
d_call: TRBD1
clone_size: .
v_call: TRBV28
cdr3_aa: CASRQTGGRYNEQFF
cdr3_nt: TGTGCCAGCAGGCAAACAGGGGGCCGATACAATGAGCAGTTCTTC

j_call: TRBJ2-2
d_call: .
clone_size: .
v_call: TRBV5-8
cdr3_aa: CASSLAVEDWANTGELFF
cdr3_nt: TGTGCCAGCAGCTTGGCGGTTGAGGATTGGGCGAACACCGGGGAGCTGTTTTTT

j_call: TRBJ2-1
d_call: .
clone_size: .
v_call: TRBV9
cdr3_aa: CASSVAGSGAYNEQFF
cdr3_nt: TGTGCCAGCAGCGTAGCAGGAAGCGGAGCCTACAATGAGCAGTTCTTC

j_call: TRBJ1-1
d_call: .
clone_size: few
v_call: TRBV25-1
cdr3_aa: CASRGTRNTEAFF
cdr3_nt: TGTGCCAGCAGGGGGACAAGGAACACTGAAGCTTTCTTT

j_call: TRBJ1-5
d_call: TRBD1
clone_size: .
v_call: TRBV6-5
cdr3_aa: CASRYNRGYPQHF
cdr3_nt: TGTGCCAGCAGGTACAACAGGGGGTATCCCCAGCATTTT

j_call: TRBJ1-2
d_call: TRBD1
clone_size: .
v_call: TRBV27
cdr3_aa: CASSQGQGRSTYGYTF
cdr3_nt: TGTGCCAGCAGTCAGGGACAGGGGCGATCAACCTATGGCTACACCTTC